Below, 10 T cell receptor beta chains from the same sample are listed, as sequenced in a study of persistence of HIV-infected CD4 T cells. The stimulus was an HIV-1 Gag 15-mer peptide pool, 0.8 to 1 ug/peptide/mL. Sorted nonresponding memory CD4+ T cells were CD40L-negative, CD69-negative, CD45RO-high. Antigens of these TCRs are unknown. The immunoSEQ assay was version 4, run in survey mode. The table came from immunoSEQ multiplex PCR; TCRdb's copy has only in-frame clones and leaves some out. Seen here are under 40,000 clones, roughly 82% observed once, and the top ten hold 15% to 20%. This specimen consisted of CD4+ T cells sorted from PBMCs after roughly 20-hour stimulation, obtained from a patient who received antiretroviral therapy. These receptors were taken from an adult woman with HIV who was CMV-seropositive.

V usage is TRBV27 and J usage is TRBJ2-3; TRBD2 matches 8 bases. This CDR3 has 15 residues. The germline gives CDR1 MNHEY, CDR2 SMNVEV (reference sequence). V was clipped by 3 bases and J by 6 bases; unmatched bases: 8. CDR3 amino acids: CASSFYPGRADTQYF. CDR3 DNA: TGTGCCAGCAGTTTTTATCCCGGGAGGGCCGATACGCAGTATTTT.

V gene TRBV10-3 combines with J gene TRBJ1-5; TRBD1 aligns across 8 bases. Trimming removed 5 bases from V and 4 bases from J; junction bases left unmatched: 4. Germline assignment: CDR1 ENHRY and CDR2 SYGVKD. The CDR3 is 14 residues long. CDR3 DNA sequence: TGTGCCATCAGTAAGGGACAGGATAATCAGCCCCAGCATTTT. Amino acids: CAISKGQDNQPQHF.

DNA for the CDR3: TGTGCCAGCTCACGAGGACAGGCCTCGACAAGCGAGCAGTACTTC. Residues: CASSRGQASTSEQYF. The chain uses TRBV18 and TRBJ2-7; TRBD1 matches 7 bases. CDR3 length equals 15 residues. Germline V lookup: CDR1 KGHSH, CDR2 LQKENI. The V and J ends lost 4 bases and 6 bases, in that order; junction bases with no gene match: 12.

Details on this clone: Other DNA variants within this sample encode the same CDR3. The V and J genes are TRBV5-4 and TRBJ2-1, with D perhaps TRBD1 (6 bases). The CDR3 sequence is 15 residues long. Germline CDR1 is SGHNT and CDR2 is YYREEE (reference sequence). Trimming removed 2 bases from V and 2 bases from J, with 11 bases in between. The CDR3 DNA is TGTGCCAGCAGCTTTGGGGGCGAGACCTACAATGAGCAGTTCTTC. Its translation: CASSFGGETYNEQFF.

This clone was counted only a few times. The CDR3 region has the DNA TGTGCCAGCAGGAGGACAGGGTCATACGAGCAGTACTTC. Residues: CASRRTGSYEQYF. The rearrangement links TRBV12-3 or TRBV12-4 to TRBJ2-7, with 8 positions matching TRBD1. This CDR3 has 13 amino acids. The V segment lost 6 bases and the J segment 4 bases; nucleotides outside the gene matches: 5.

The rearrangement joins TRBV7-2 to TRBJ2-6; TRBD2 might be the D (5 bases). CDR3 length equals 17 residues. Between the trimmed V and J ends, which lost 2 bases and 2 bases, there was a span of 13 bases. Germline CDR1 and CDR2: SGHTA and FQGNSA. The CDR3 DNA sequence: TGTGCCAGCAGCTTAACCGGGAACCAGGCTGGGGCCAACGTCCTGACTTTC. This encodes CASSLTGNQAGANVLTF.

This clone was seen once. The chain employs TRBV9 and TRBJ2-5; tentatively, D is TRBD1 or TRBD2 (5 bases each). Trimming took off 2 bases at V and 2 bases at J, with 10 bases between the two ends. Per germline, CDR1 SGDLS and CDR2 YYNGEE. This CDR3 comprises 14 residues. Here the CDR3 reads CASSVGTVQETQYF. In DNA form, the CDR3 reads TGTGCCAGCAGCGTGGGGACGGTACAAGAGACCCAGTACTTC. The entire variable domain, with the rest obtained from reference TRBV9 and TRBJ2-5, is as follows: DSGVTQTPKHLITATGQRVTLRCSPRSGDLSVYWYQQSLDQGLQFLIQYYNGEERAKGNILERFSAQQFPDLHSELNLSSLELGDSALYFCASSVGTVQETQYFGPGTRLLVL.

V is TRBV7-7 and J is TRBJ2-5; D gene ambiguous. Per the germline V gene, CDR1 is SSHAT and CDR2 is FNYEAQ (reference sequence). The CDR3 sequence is 15 residues long. V gave up 4 bases and J gave up 1 base, with 13 bases separating them. The CDR3 is CASSSLGRGQETQYF. The CDR3 bases are TGTGCCAGCAGCTCCCTAGGCCGTGGCCAAGAGACCCAGTACTTC.

The chain combines TRBV19 with TRBJ2-7; no clear D gene. The CDR3 has 13 amino acids. Deletions cut 6 bases from V and 3 bases from J, with 12 bases between. The germline V gene has CDR1 LNHDA and CDR2 SQIVND (reference sequence). CDR3 sequence reads: CASRPGRYYEQYF. The CDR3 coding sequence is TGTGCCAGTAGACCGGGTCGATACTACGAGCAGTACTTC.

This chain connects TRBV6-4 to TRBJ1-1, with 9 bases fitting TRBD1. Germline lookup yields CDR1 MRHNA and CDR2 SNTAGT. CDR3 length equals 14 residues. Trimming removed 4 bases from V and 1 base from J; junction bases left unmatched: 1. CDR3 DNA sequence: TGTGCCAGCAGTGCGGGACAGGGGAACACTGAAGCTTTCTTT. It codes for CASSAGQGNTEAFF.